Below, 30 T cell receptor beta chains from the same sample are listed, as sequenced in a study of shared clonotypes between healthy human individuals. The protocol was immunoSEQ multiplex PCR, while the TCRdb copy is restricted to in-frame clones and leaves out a portion. The data hold a few million clones, with around 93% observed a single time. Sequenced: naive CD4+ T cells from PBMCs. Subset reported: CD45RA+ positively selected. All receptors come from a man aged 18 to 35 in good health. Some clones in this sample may be carry-over from other donors' samples.

This clone was counted only a few times. Other nucleotide sequences in the sample specify the same CDR3. The V call is TRBV4-1, the J call TRBJ1-1; D remains ambiguous. CDR1 is MGHRA and CDR2 is YSYEKL in the germline V gene. V lost 3 bases and J 2 bases, leaving 7 bases between the germline ends. The CDR3 has 13 amino acids. The CDR3 nucleotides read TGCGCCAGCAGCCAGAGGCGAAACACTGAAGCTTTCTTT. This encodes CASSQRRNTEAFF.

This sequence joins TRBV6-5 and TRBJ1-2; D gene unclear. In germline, CDR1 is MNHEY, CDR2 SVGAGI. This CDR3 contains 11 residues. V was clipped by 4 bases and J by 4 bases, with 4 bases between them. The CDR3, as DNA: TGTGCCAGCAGTTCCACCTATGGCTACACCTTC. Amino acids: CASSSTYGYTF.

The table lists this clone with a count of one. This chain joins TRBV11-3 and TRBJ1-2, with 8 bases that match TRBD1. The CDR3 extends over 13 amino acids. Germline CDR1 SGHNT, CDR2 YENEEA. The V segment lost 2 bases and the J segment 7 bases; nucleotides outside the gene matches: 3. CDR3 in DNA: TGTGCCAGCAGCTTATCAGGGGGCCTTGGCTACACCTTC. Translated, it gives CASSLSGGLGYTF. Looking up the rest from reference TRBV11-3 and TRBJ1-2 gives the full variable domain: EAGVVQSPRYKIIEKKQPVAFWCNPISGHNTLYWYLQNLGQGPELLIRYENEEAVDDSQLPKDRFSAERLKGVDSTLKIQPAELGDSAVYLCASSLSGGLGYTFGSGTRLTVV.

This chain connects TRBV28 to TRBJ1-2; D is perhaps TRBD1 (5 bases). The length of the CDR3 is 17 residues. Deletions cut 6 bases from V and 3 bases from J, with 23 bases between. Germline-derived CDR1 and CDR2 are MDHEN and SYDVKM. The CDR3 DNA reads TGTGCCAGCAGACTTTCCTCTCTCAGTGGGGCCGACTATGGCTACACCTTC. Protein product: CASRLSSLSGADYGYTF.

The J gene is TRBJ2-3, the V gene TRBV7-3; D is unresolved. Trimming cost V 3 bases and J 2 bases, with 9 bases left between them. This CDR3 has 14 residues. Germline V gene data show CDR1 as SGHTA and CDR2 as FQGTGA. The CDR3 bases are TGTGCCAGCAGCTTCGACGGAAACACAGATACGCAGTATTTT. Its protein is CASSFDGNTDTQYF.

For this clone: One end of the junction fails to match germline, which may point to a read error. This chain joins TRBV5-8 and TRBJ1-5; possible D gene TRBD1, 5 bases. The CDR3 spans 12 residues. Germline CDR1 is SGHTS and CDR2 is YDEGEE. CDR3 DNA sequence: TGTGCCAGCAGCTTGACCAGGGACCCCCGGCATTTT. As protein: CASSLTRDPRHF.

The gene calls are TRBV9 and TRBJ2-3, with D possibly being TRBD2 (5 bases). Germline values: CDR1 SGDLS, CDR2 YYNGEE. V was clipped by 4 bases and J by 5 bases, with 14 bases between them. The CDR3 is 14 amino acids. CDR3 residues: CASSSTLGGDTQYF. The CDR3 DNA reads TGTGCCAGCAGCTCAACCCTTGGAGGAGATACGCAGTATTTT.

The V and J genes are TRBV28 and TRBJ1-5; D perhaps matches TRBD1 (6 bases). The CDR3 is 16 residues long. CDR1 MDHEN and CDR2 SYDVKM come from the germline V gene. V was shortened by 1 base and J by 4 bases, with 14 bases between the two germline ends. The CDR3 region has the DNA TGTGCCAGCAGTTTATTGAGGGGGGGAGGGAATCAGCCCCAGCATTTT. Its protein product is CASSLLRGGGNQPQHF.

The gene calls are TRBV19 and TRBJ2-7, with 8 bases fitting TRBD2. V gave up 9 bases and J gave up 0 bases; unmatched junction bases: 4. This CDR3 is 13 amino acids long. The germline V gene has CDR1 LNHDA and CDR2 SQIVND (reference sequence). CDR3 bases: TGTGCCAGAGAGACTAGCGCCTCCTACGAGCAGTACTTC. This gives the protein CARETSASYEQYF.

The chain joins TRBV6-5 to TRBJ2-2, with 11 nucleotides matching TRBD1. V shed 3 bases, J shed 5 bases, and the junction held 5 bases outside the gene matches. CDR1 and CDR2 (germline): MNHEY, SVGAGI. This CDR3 region has 16 residues. As DNA, the CDR3 is TGTGCCAGCAGTTATTGGGGACAGGGGGGGACCGGGGAGCTGTTTTTT. It specifies CASSYWGQGGTGELFF.

The rearrangement uses TRBV11-1 and TRBJ2-5; TRBD1 aligns across 9 bases. The ends lost 10 bases at V and 4 bases at J; junction bases unmatched: 4. Per germline, CDR1 SGHAT and CDR2 FQDESV (reference sequence). The CDR3 extends over 12 amino acids. This CDR3 is CATSQGAETQYF. CDR3 coding DNA: TGTGCCACCTCACAGGGGGCAGAGACCCAGTACTTC. Full variable domain (rest looked up from reference TRBV11-1 and TRBJ2-5): EAEVAQSPRYKITEKSQAVAFWCDPISGHATLYWYRQILGQGPELLVQFQDESVVDDSQLPKDRFSAERLKGVDSTLKIQPAELGDSAMYLCATSQGAETQYFGPGTRLLVL.

This chain links TRBV4-3 with TRBJ1-2, with no clear D. Germline values: CDR1 LGHNA, CDR2 YSLEER. CDR3 length: 15 residues. V was trimmed by 3 bases and J by 8 bases, leaving 19 bases between them. The DNA for the CDR3 is TGCGCCAGCAGCCAGAAGAGGACCAGCTTCGGGGGCTACACCTTC. Its protein is CASSQKRTSFGGYTF.

The V gene is TRBV5-1, the J gene TRBJ2-3; TRBD2 agrees at 10 bases. Looked up from germline, CDR1 is SGHRS and CDR2 is YFSETQ. The CDR3 has 16 residues. V dropped 3 bases and J dropped 5; count of bases not matched to a gene: 9. The DNA of the CDR3 is TGCGCCAGCAGCTCGACTAGCGGGTCCCACGGAGATACGCAGTATTTT. It translates to CASSSTSGSHGDTQYF.

This rearrangement joins TRBV6-1 to TRBJ1-3; no definite D call. The CDR3 has 15 amino acids. The V and J ends lost 1 base and 4 bases respectively, with 11 bases between them. The germline gives CDR1 MNHNS, CDR2 SASEGT. Here the CDR3 DNA reads TGTGCCAGCAGTGAAGGCGTGGGCTCAGGAAACACCATATATTTT. This encodes CASSEGVGSGNTIYF.

The rearrangement uses TRBV12-5 and TRBJ1-1, with D possibly being TRBD1 (5 bases). Trimming took off 3 bases at V and 11 bases at J, with 10 bases between the two ends. The CDR3 has 11 amino acids. In germline, CDR1 is LGHNT, CDR2 FRNRAP. The CDR3 bases are TGTGCTAGTGGTTTAGAGGGGCGGGCTTTCTTT. Amino acids: CASGLEGRAFF.

This clone showed up just a few times. The J gene is TRBJ2-2, the V gene TRBV6-1; D uncertain. The CDR3 contains 13 residues. From germline, CDR1 is MNHNS and CDR2 SASEGT. Trimming left V 7 bases short and J 7 bases short, with 13 bases between. The CDR3 here is CASTPVMVGELFF. Written as DNA, the CDR3 is TGTGCCAGCACCCCGGTTATGGTCGGGGAGCTGTTTTTT.

To note about this clone: The same CDR3 also results from other DNA sequences found in this sample. V is TRBV29-1 and J is TRBJ2-7, with 9 bases that match TRBD1. The CDR3 is 12 residues long. V trimming: 4 bases; J trimming: 3 bases; junction bases outside the gene matches: 1. Germline CDR1 reads SQVTM; CDR2 reads ANQGSEA. As DNA, the CDR3 is TGCAGCGTTGTGACAGGGGGCTACGAGCAGTACTTC. This codes for CSVVTGGYEQYF.

V gene TRBV5-1 combines with J gene TRBJ1-4; D unclear. CDR1 and CDR2 from the germline V gene are SGHRS and YFSETQ. V gave up 1 base and J gave up 5 bases, with 6 bases separating them. The CDR3 has 13 amino acids. The CDR3 DNA follows: TGCGCCAGCAGCTTGCATGACAATGAAAAACTGTTTTTT. It is translated as CASSLHDNEKLFF. Full variable domain (remainder filled in from reference TRBV5-1 and TRBJ1-4): KAGVTQTPRYLIKTRGQQVTLSCSPISGHRSVSWYQQTPGQGLQFLFEYFSETQRNKGNFPGRFSGRQFSNSRSEMNVSTLELGDSALYLCASSLHDNEKLFFGSGTQLSVL.

This chain uses TRBV19 with TRBJ1-1; D is undetermined. The CDR3 has 14 residues. Trimming shortened V by 3 bases and J by 6 bases, and 14 bases separated the two germline ends. Per germline, CDR1 LNHDA and CDR2 SQIVND (reference sequence). DNA of the CDR3: TGTGCCAGTAGTATTCGGGGAAGGGATTCTGAAGCTTTCTTT. As protein: CASSIRGRDSEAFF. The entire variable domain, with the rest obtained from reference TRBV19 and TRBJ1-1, is as follows: DGGITQSPKYLFRKEGQNVTLSCEQNLNHDAMYWYRQDPGQGLRLIYYSQIVNDFQKGDIAEGYSVSREKKESFPLTVTSAQKNPTAFYLCASSIRGRDSEAFFGQGTRLTVV.

The chain is built from TRBV11-2 and TRBJ1-2, with TRBD1 matching over 7 bases. J was trimmed by 1 base and V by 4 bases; bases with no gene match: 6. Germline CDR1 reads SGHAT; CDR2 reads FQNNGV. The CDR3 length is 15 residues. The CDR3 reads CASSSHRGGNYGYTF. In nucleotides, the CDR3 is TGTGCCAGCAGCTCACACAGGGGTGGTAACTATGGCTACACCTTC.

This chain connects TRBV5-1 to TRBJ2-7; D is ambiguous. The V gene's germline CDR1 is SGHRS and CDR2 YFSETQ. V was pared by 4 bases and J by 5 bases, with 16 bases between. The CDR3 is 14 amino acids. The CDR3 reads CASSAEYQRNEQYF. The CDR3 region has the DNA TGCGCCAGCAGCGCCGAATACCAAAGAAACGAGCAGTACTTC.

Concerning this clone itself: Because it lacks the conserved phenylalanine or tryptophan at the end, this CDR3 is likely a read error. It is unclear where the CDR3 begins or ends on the DNA, so no DNA is shown, and the CDR3 is as TCRdb lists it. This CDR3 reads CASSPPQGSSL. The rearrangement links TRBV27 to TRBJ1-2; TRBD1 reflects the table's D call only, with no check against the DNA. In germline, CDR1 is MNHEY, CDR2 SMNVEV (reference sequence). Termini included, the CDR3 measures 11 amino acids.

This sequence joins TRBV25-1 and TRBJ1-2, with TRBD1 identical over 7 bases. CDR1 is MGHDK and CDR2 is SYGVNS in the germline V gene. V lost 1 base to trimming and J lost 2 bases; unmatched junction nucleotides: 13. This CDR3 has 18 residues. CDR3 in DNA: TGTGCCAGCAGTGAATCTTCCGGCAGGGGGTACCCAAACTATGGCTACACCTTC. Amino acid sequence: CASSESSGRGYPNYGYTF.

This clone appeared once. The rearrangement joins TRBV4-2 to TRBJ2-1; 7 positions agree with TRBD2. The germline CDR1 and CDR2 sequences are LGHNA and YNFKEQ. CDR3 length equals 13 residues. J was trimmed by 8 bases and V by 8 bases; bases with no gene match: 9. This CDR3 reads CASGGSGGDEQFF. In DNA form, the CDR3 reads TGTGCCAGCGGAGGGAGTGGGGGGGATGAGCAGTTCTTC.

The chain carries TRBV29-1 and TRBJ1-5, with 9 nucleotides matching TRBD1. The ends lost 5 bases at V and 6 bases at J; junction bases unmatched: 5. The germline V gene encodes CDR1 SQVTM and CDR2 ANQGSEA. The CDR3 has 13 amino acids. The CDR3 bases are TGCAGCGTTCGGGACAGGGTTGGTCAGCCCCAGCATTTT. Translation gives CSVRDRVGQPQHF. Supplemented by reference TRBV29-1 and TRBJ1-5, the full variable domain reads SAVISQKPSRDICQRGTSLTIQCQVDSQVTMMFWYRQQPGQSLTLIATANQGSEATYESGFVIDKFPISRPNLTFSTLTVSNMSPEDSSIYLCSVRDRVGQPQHFGDGTRLSIL.

The V gene is TRBV19, the J gene TRBJ1-5; D is possibly TRBD1 (5 bases). Trimming stripped 6 bases from V and 2 bases from J, with 14 bases between. Germline CDR1 reads LNHDA; CDR2 reads SQIVND (reference sequence). This CDR3 spans 15 amino acids. CDR3 DNA sequence: TGTGCCAGTAGGAGAGGGGCGGAGGGCAATCAGCCCCAGCATTTT. This codes for CASRRGAEGNQPQHF.

To note about this clone: This same CDR3 is encoded by further DNA sequences in the sample. The V gene is TRBV5-1, the J gene TRBJ2-3, with unresolved D. Trimming cost V 2 bases and J 0 bases, with 10 bases left between them. Per the germline V gene, CDR1 is SGHRS and CDR2 is YFSETQ. The CDR3 is made up of 15 amino acids. The CDR3 nucleotides read TGCGCCAGCAGCTTCGGCGGAGCTAGCACAGATACGCAGTATTTT. Protein sequence: CASSFGGASTDTQYF.

This clone was counted once. This chain connects TRBV5-1 to TRBJ2-3; D is undetermined. This CDR3 has 14 residues. Trimming removed 4 bases from V and 7 bases from J, with 16 bases in between. Germline lookup yields CDR1 SGHRS and CDR2 YFSETQ. The CDR3 sequence: CASSGGQTINTQYF. Written as DNA, the CDR3 is TGCGCCAGCAGCGGCGGCCAGACGATTAATACGCAGTATTTT.

The chain joins TRBV15 to TRBJ1-2; no firm D call. Trimming took off 5 bases at V and 7 bases at J, with 14 bases between the two ends. CDR1 and CDR2 from the germline V gene are LNHNV and YYDKDF (reference sequence). The CDR3 has 13 amino acids. This chain's CDR3 is CATSARDFLGYTF. In DNA form, the CDR3 reads TGTGCCACCAGCGCCCGGGATTTTCTTGGCTACACCTTC. Full variable domain (missing parts from reference TRBV15 and TRBJ1-2): DAMVIQNPRYQVTQFGKPVTLSCSQTLNHNVMYWYQQKSSQAPKLLFHYYDKDFNNEADTPDNFQSRRPNTSFCFLDIRSPGLGDTAMYLCATSARDFLGYTFGSGTRLTVV.

The chain has TRBV21-1 and TRBJ1-2. TRBV21-1 is labeled a pseudogene. The CDR3 is made up of 15 amino acids. CDR3 sequence: CASSKVRREHYGYTF. For the CDR3, the DNA is TGTGCCAGCAGCAAAGTTAGGAGGGAGCACTATGGCTACACCTTC.